This T cell receptor (beta chain) was recovered during a study of CD4+ T cells in melanoma. V lost 3 bases and J 0 bases, leaving 13 bases between the germline ends. Looked up from germline, CDR1 is SGHNT and CDR2 is YYREEE (reference sequence). This CDR3 region has 15 residues. As concerns this clone: The target antigen is unknown.

Study-level points and caveats: A reported correlation linked neoantigen-specific CD4+ T cells to CD8+, macrophage and B cell function.

Clones were read by immunoSEQ multiplex PCR, and TCRdb kept only the in-frame ones, dropping some. The sample records fewer than 11,000 clones, around three quarters being singletons. Sequences were obtained from cells from a culture (not recorded whether cultured in vitro). The receptor was isolated from a human donor with melanoma. The chain uses TRBV5-4 and TRBJ2-7; the D gene could be TRBD1 or TRBD2 (5 bases each). CDR3 sequence: CASSSLPGTSYEQYF. DNA for the CDR3: TGTGCCAGCAGCTCGCTACCCGGGACCTCCTACGAGCAGTACTTC.